The 27 T cell receptor beta chains presented below share a single source sample, sequenced in a study of CD8 T cells in ankylosing spondylitis. MiXCR, run by TCRdb on the 5' RACE reads, gives a single entry per CDR3 protein. This sample carries about 90,000 distinct CDR3 sequences, roughly 9% of them seen once, and the ten largest clones take about a third. Points from the study as a whole: Blood from ankylosing spondylitis patients appeared to carry a characteristic roughly 8-variant TCR beta motif.

Their antigens remain unidentified. The specimen sequenced was blood, either unsorted or a sorted T cell fraction (not recorded which). Receptor source: a male donor with ankylosing spondylitis.

This clonotype has only a few counts. V and J are TRBV20-1 and TRBJ2-1, with TRBD2 identical over 8 bases. V was clipped by 5 bases and J by 0 bases; unmatched bases: 6. This CDR3 region has 15 residues. Germline-derived CDR1 and CDR2 are DFQATT and SNEGSKA (reference sequence). CDR3 loop: CSALTGTSSYNEQFF. CDR3 bases: TGCAGTGCTCTCACCGGGACTAGCTCCTACAATGAGCAGTTCTTC.

This clonotype has only a few counts. This rearrangement joins TRBV29-1 to TRBJ2-7; D is possibly TRBD1 or TRBD2 (6 bases each). V was clipped by 7 bases and J by 7 bases, with 17 bases between them. Germline loops: CDR1 SQVTM, CDR2 ANQGSEA. CDR3 length: 12 residues. The CDR3 region is CSARAGAGEQYF. The CDR3 DNA is TGCAGCGCAAGGGCAGGGGCGGGGGAGCAGTACTTC.

This clonotype has only a few counts. The chain recombines TRBV29-1 with TRBJ2-1; 9 bases line up with TRBD2. Germline CDR1 reads SQVTM; CDR2 reads ANQGSEA. Unmatched junction bases numbered 3, after V lost 6 bases and J lost 0 bases. This CDR3 contains 14 residues. CDR3 sequence (DNA): TGCAGCGTAGATAGCGGGAGCTCCTACAATGAGCAGTTCTTC. Translated: CSVDSGSSYNEQFF.

This clonotype was observed a few times. The gene calls are TRBV11-2 and TRBJ2-1; 10 bases are shared with TRBD2. The J segment lost 6 bases and the V segment lost 1 base, leaving 6 bases of the junction unmatched. The CDR3 loop spans 16 amino acids. CDR1 and CDR2 (germline): SGHAT, FQNNGV. For the CDR3, the DNA is TGTGCCAGCAGCTTAGTCTATAGCGGGAGGCCCAATGAGCAGTTCTTC. Its protein is CASSLVYSGRPNEQFF.

At least ten counts were recorded for this clonotype. The rearrangement uses TRBV6-4 and TRBJ2-1; D is ambiguous. Germline V gene data show CDR1 as MRHNA and CDR2 as SNTAGT. The CDR3 extends over 13 amino acids. With 4 bases removed from V and 9 bases from J, the gap between germline ends came to 13 bases. For the CDR3, the DNA is TGTGCCAGCAGTGGGGCCGAGCATTCTGAGCAGTTCTTC. Amino acid sequence: CASSGAEHSEQFF.

This clonotype was seen repeatedly, ten times or more. The chain has TRBV27 and TRBJ2-7, with D possibly being TRBD2 (6 bases). Between the trimmed V and J ends, which lost 3 bases and 7 bases, there was a span of 19 bases. Germline-derived CDR1 and CDR2 are MNHEY and SMNVEV (reference sequence). The CDR3 sequence is 15 residues long. The CDR3 here is CASSFLLPGRQEQYF. The DNA of the CDR3 is TGTGCCAGCAGTTTCCTACTCCCCGGGAGACAGGAGCAGTACTTC.

In its sample, this clonotype was seen many times. The gene calls are TRBV7-9 and TRBJ2-5; D not resolved. V was pared by 1 base and J by 5 bases, with 11 bases between. The CDR3 is 14 amino acids. Germline CDR1 SEHNR, CDR2 FQNEAQ (reference sequence). CDR3 DNA sequence: TGTGCCAGCAGCTTAGAATCTTTCTGGGAGACCCAGTACTTC. This gives the protein CASSLESFWETQYF.

In its sample, this clonotype was seen a few times. The CDR3 reads CALEGVGEQYV. CDR3 DNA sequence: TGTGCCCTAGAGGGGGTGGGCGAGCAGTACGTC. The V and J genes are TRBV6-1 and TRBJ2-7, with D maybe TRBD1 (6 bases). The CDR3 runs 11 residues. The V gene's germline CDR1 is MNHNS and CDR2 SASEGT. V shed 11 bases and J shed 6 bases, with 14 bases lying between them.

This rearrangement joins TRBV28 to TRBJ2-7; D gene uncertain. The germline V and J ends were trimmed by 6 bases and 3 bases, with 21 bases remaining between them. The CDR3 consists of 16 residues. Per the germline V gene, CDR1 is MDHEN and CDR2 is SYDVKM. The CDR3 loop is CASRNTDSPGLYEQYF. The CDR3 DNA follows: TGTGCCAGCAGAAACACAGATTCCCCAGGCCTCTACGAGCAGTACTTC.

The CDR3 is CATSSDLTLGKETQYF. The CDR3 coding sequence is TGTGCCACCAGCAGTGACCTGACCCTGGGGAAAGAGACCCAGTACTTC. This chain connects TRBV15 to TRBJ2-5; D call uncertain. In germline, CDR1 is LNHNV, CDR2 YYDKDF (reference sequence). V was shortened by 3 bases and J by 3 bases, with 17 bases between the two germline ends. The CDR3 is 16 amino acids. Full variable domain (outside the CDR3, taken from reference TRBV15 and TRBJ2-5): DAMVIQNPRYQVTQFGKPVTLSCSQTLNHNVMYWYQQKSSQAPKLLFHYYDKDFNNEADTPDNFQSRRPNTSFCFLDIRSPGLGDTAMYLCATSSDLTLGKETQYFGPGTRLLVL.

V usage is TRBV19 and J usage is TRBJ2-7; 9 bases agree with TRBD2. The germline gives CDR1 LNHDA, CDR2 SQIVND (reference sequence). CDR3 length equals 16 residues. V trimming: 7 bases; J trimming: 0 bases; junction bases outside the gene matches: 10. The CDR3 DNA follows: TGTGCCAGTAAGGCTAGCGGGACCCTTTTCTCCTACGAGCAGTACTTC. It specifies CASKASGTLFSYEQYF.

The rearrangement joins TRBV7-8 to TRBJ2-7, with D tentatively TRBD2 (5 bases). V lost 2 bases to trimming and J lost 6 bases, with 8 bases between them. From germline, CDR1 is SGHVS and CDR2 FQNEAQ. The CDR3 runs to 12 residues. CDR3 loop: CASSLILAEQYF. CDR3 nucleotide sequence: TGTGCCAGCAGCTTAATCCTAGCCGAGCAGTACTTC.

In its sample, this clonotype was seen many times. The chain has TRBV24-1 and TRBJ2-2; either TRBD1 or TRBD2 may supply D (5 bases each). Germline V gene lookup returns CDR1 KGHDR and CDR2 SFDVKD. V was clipped by 4 bases and J by 0 bases, with 11 bases between them. The CDR3 spans 16 residues. In DNA form, the CDR3 reads TGTGCCACCAGTGACCACGGGACCTCGAACACCGGGGAGCTGTTTTTT. This sequence encodes CATSDHGTSNTGELFF.

J is TRBJ2-3 and V is TRBV23-1, with TRBD1 as a possible D gene (5 bases). TRBV23-1 is an ORF, with its function uncertain. The CDR3 spans 13 residues. The ends were cut back, 10 bases at V and 1 base at J, with 12 bases in the middle. DNA for the CDR3: TGCGCCACAGTGGGGCAGTGCACAGATACGCAGTATTTT. Its protein product is CATVGQCTDTQYF.

This clonotype was detected only a few times. The rearrangement joins TRBV7-9 to TRBJ2-1; TRBD1 agrees at 8 bases. V shed 0 bases, J shed 10 bases, and the junction held 5 bases outside the gene matches. The germline gives CDR1 SEHNR, CDR2 FQNEAQ (reference sequence). The CDR3 sequence is 14 residues long. As DNA, the CDR3 is TGTGCCAGCAGCTTAGCTGGGACAGGCCAGGAGCAGTTCTTC. This codes for CASSLAGTGQEQFF.

The sample holds many counts of this clonotype. The genes are TRBV12-3 or TRBV12-4 and TRBJ2-5; no clear D gene. V dropped 5 bases and J dropped 5 bases, with 15 bases sitting between them. The CDR3 totals 14 residues. The chain's CDR3 is CASSQTRALETQYF. The CDR3 DNA reads as TGTGCCAGCAGTCAGACACGGGCCTTGGAGACCCAGTACTTC.

The chain carries TRBV7-9 and TRBJ2-5, with TRBD2 matching 11 bases. The CDR3 covers 15 residues. The trim removed 1 base at V and 5 bases at J, leaving 3 bases unmatched. Germline V gene lookup returns CDR1 SEHNR and CDR2 FQNEAQ (reference sequence). The CDR3 DNA sequence: TGTGCCAGCAGCTTAGTAGCGGGAGGGCTCGAGACCCAGTACTTC. The encoded protein is CASSLVAGGLETQYF.

This clonotype was recorded a few times. The chain uses TRBV7-2 and TRBJ2-1; no reliable D call. CDR1 and CDR2 from the germline V gene are SGHTA and FQGNSA. The germline V and J ends were trimmed by 5 bases and 6 bases, with 20 bases remaining between them. This CDR3 is built from 16 residues. The CDR3 DNA follows: TGTGCCAGCAGCCCCCTTAAGAGGACCGTTTCCAATGAGCAGTTCTTC. Its translation is CASSPLKRTVSNEQFF.

This clonotype was counted between two and nine times. The chain uses TRBV5-6 and TRBJ1-3; D ambiguous. V gave up 0 bases and J gave up 4 bases, with 8 bases separating them. This CDR3 spans 14 amino acids. Germline V lookup: CDR1 SGHDT, CDR2 YYEEEE. The CDR3 bases are TGTGCCAGCAGCTTGGCCTTATCCGGAAACACCATATATTTT. Translating gives CASSLALSGNTIYF.

In this sample, this clonotype turned up a few times. J is TRBJ2-7 and V is TRBV7-9; D not certain. The V end was cut by 0 bases, the J end by 0 bases, with 12 bases between. Per germline, CDR1 SEHNR and CDR2 FQNEAQ (reference sequence). The CDR3 totals 16 residues. The CDR3 region has the DNA TGTGCCAGCAGCTTAGCGCAAGTATCCGTCTCCTACGAGCAGTACTTC. Protein sequence: CASSLAQVSVSYEQYF.

This clonotype was counted ten times or more. CDR3 in amino acids: CSARDPYSGNTIYF. The DNA of the CDR3 is TGCAGTGCTAGGGACCCTTACTCTGGAAACACCATATATTTT. J is TRBJ1-3 and V is TRBV20-1; D gene unclear. Trimming pared 3 bases from V and 0 bases from J, leaving 9 bases between. CDR3 length equals 14 residues. The germline V gene encodes CDR1 DFQATT and CDR2 SNEGSKA (reference sequence).

This clonotype was picked up many times. This rearrangement joins TRBV7-9 to TRBJ2-7, with 7 bases aligning to TRBD1. The CDR3 loop spans 12 amino acids. Germline loops: CDR1 SEHNR, CDR2 FQNEAQ (reference sequence). Germline trimming cut 1 base from V and 10 bases from J; bases unmatched to any gene: 4. CDR3 in amino acids: CASSLGTGKQYV. In DNA form, the CDR3 reads TGTGCCAGCAGCTTAGGGACAGGAAAACAGTACGTC.

V and J are TRBV24-1 and TRBJ2-2; no clear D gene. CDR1 KGHDR and CDR2 SFDVKD come from the germline V gene. The CDR3 extends over 14 amino acids. V was clipped by 2 bases and J by 1 base, with 4 bases between them. The CDR3 DNA sequence: TGTGCCACCAGTGATTCGGGGAACACCGGGGAGCTGTTTTTT. It yields the protein CATSDSGNTGELFF.

At least ten counts were recorded for this clonotype. This chain uses TRBV7-9 with TRBJ2-7, with D unresolved. The length of the CDR3 is 14 residues. Germline CDR1 SEHNR, CDR2 FQNEAQ (reference sequence). V was pared by 6 bases and J by 3 bases, with 15 bases between. CDR3 nucleotides: TGTGCCAGCAGTCCAACGGGTCTTTTCTACGAGCAGTACTTC. Protein sequence: CASSPTGLFYEQYF.

V and J are TRBV2 and TRBJ1-3; TRBD1 aligns across 9 bases. V lost 6 bases to trimming and J lost 4 bases; unmatched junction nucleotides: 7. Germline V gene lookup returns CDR1 SNHLY and CDR2 FYNNEI. The CDR3 sequence is 15 residues long. CDR3 sequence (DNA): TGTGCCAGCAGCGAGCGGGACAGGGCCGGAAACACCATATATTTT. Translation gives CASSERDRAGNTIYF.

The CDR3 coding sequence is TGTGCCACCAGTGACCCCACAGGGACTAGCACAGATACGCAGTATTTT. It encodes CATSDPTGTSTDTQYF. V gene TRBV24-1 combines with J gene TRBJ2-3; the D call may be TRBD1 or TRBD2 (6 bases each). CDR3 size: 16 residues. The V end lost 4 bases, the J end lost 0 bases, and 13 bases lay between the germline ends. The V gene's germline CDR1 is KGHDR and CDR2 SFDVKD.

The chain links TRBV13 to TRBJ2-4; D is uncertain. V was clipped by 4 bases and J by 1 base, with 20 bases between them. CDR3 length: 18 residues. Germline values: CDR1 PRHDT, CDR2 FYEKMQ (reference sequence). This chain's CDR3 is CASSSPTVGARAKNIQYF. Here the CDR3 DNA reads TGTGCCAGCAGCTCCCCCACCGTCGGAGCTCGGGCCAAAAACATTCAGTACTTC.